The 20 T cell receptor beta chains reported below all come from one sample, sequenced in a study of blood T cell repertoires in COVID-19. Method: immunoSEQ multiplex PCR; TCRdb's copy keeps in-frame clones and lacks some. The sample has 300,000 or so clones, about nine tenths seen once; the top ten hold 2.9%. The source material was PBMCs or T cells enriched from blood (not recorded which). Source of these receptors: a woman aged 50 to 60 who had been exposed to COVID-19.

The rearrangement links TRBV5-4 to TRBJ2-5; 8 positions agree with TRBD2. CDR1 and CDR2 from the germline V gene are SGHNT and YYREEE (reference sequence). The V gene end was trimmed by 8 bases and the J gene end by 2 bases; junction bases not matched to a gene: 5. This CDR3 contains 13 residues. Written as DNA, the CDR3 is TGTGCCAGTGGAATAGCGGGGCAAGAGACCCAGTACTTC. This translates into CASGIAGQETQYF.

This clone showed up just a few times. The V and J genes are TRBV6-4 and TRBJ2-1, with 10 nucleotides matching TRBD1. CDR1 MRHNA and CDR2 SNTAGT come from the germline V gene. There are 15 residues in the CDR3. The junction had 3 bases not matched to a gene; V was cut back by 0 bases and J by 7 bases. Here the CDR3 DNA reads TGTGCCAGCAGTGACTCTCCGGGACAGGGGAATGAGCAGTTCTTC. Translating gives CASSDSPGQGNEQFF.

V is TRBV5-8 and J is TRBJ2-3; D gene unclear. Trimming pared 7 bases from V and 10 bases from J, leaving 16 bases between. Germline assignment: CDR1 SGHTS and CDR2 YDEGEE. This CDR3 contains 12 residues. The CDR3 nucleotides are TGTGCCAGCTTACCCCCTACCTTGGCGCAGTATTTT. Translating it yields CASLPPTLAQYF.

In regard to this clone: An end of the junction does not agree with germline; a read error may underlie this. This chain uses TRBV7-7 with TRBJ2-3; the D gene is possibly TRBD1 (6 bases). Per the germline V gene, CDR1 is SSHAT and CDR2 is FNYEAQ (reference sequence). The CDR3 is 15 amino acids. The chain's CDR3 is CASSSSGAPDDTQYF. The CDR3 nucleotides read TGTGCTAGCAGTTCTTCAGGGGCTCCAGACGATACGCAGTATTTT. Variable domain in full (rest from reference TRBV7-7 and TRBJ2-3): GAGVSQSPRYKVTKRGQDVTLRCDPISSHATLYWYQQALGQGPEFLTYFNYEAQPDKSGLPSDRFSAERPEGSISTLTIQRTEQRDSAMYRCASSSSGAPDDTQYFGPGTRLTVL.

This chain joins TRBV19 and TRBJ1-5; 9 bases fit TRBD1. From germline, CDR1 is LNHDA and CDR2 SQIVND (reference sequence). The CDR3 loop spans 15 amino acids. The V segment lost 5 bases and the J segment 4 bases; nucleotides outside the gene matches: 6. CDR3 coding DNA: TGTGCCAGTAGTGTCACAGGGGGCCTTAATCAGCCCCAGCATTTT. Translation gives CASSVTGGLNQPQHF. Looking up the rest from reference TRBV19 and TRBJ1-5 gives the full variable domain: DGGITQSPKYLFRKEGQNVTLSCEQNLNHDAMYWYRQDPGQGLRLIYYSQIVNDFQKGDIAEGYSVSREKKESFPLTVTSAQKNPTAFYLCASSVTGGLNQPQHFGDGTRLSIL.

A remark on this clone: Germline and junction disagree at one end, which may indicate a read error. The chain uses TRBV19 and TRBJ2-1; TRBD1 agrees at 9 bases. This CDR3 spans 15 amino acids. The germline V gene has CDR1 LNHDA and CDR2 SQIVND (reference sequence). CDR3 protein: CASNIAPGQGYGAFF. In DNA, the CDR3 is TGTGCCAGTAATATAGCCCCGGGACAGGGTTATGGTGCGTTCTTC.

The chain is built from TRBV30 and TRBJ1-2; D is unresolved. CDR3 size: 13 residues. The V gene lost 8 bases and the J gene lost 2 bases, with 15 bases spanning the gap. Germline V gives CDR1 GTSNPN, CDR2 SVGIG (reference sequence). In DNA, the CDR3 is TGTGCCCACTCGGCGAACAGAAACTATGGCTACACCTTC. Translated, it gives CAHSANRNYGYTF.

The V and J genes are TRBV4-1 and TRBJ2-2, with a tentative D call TRBD1 (6 bases). The CDR3 consists of 15 residues. Germline V gene sequence: CDR1 MGHRA, CDR2 YSYEKL. Trimming left V 1 base short and J 1 base short, with 7 bases between. CDR3 protein: CASSQADRNTGELFF. The CDR3 DNA follows: TGCGCCAGCAGCCAAGCGGACAGGAACACCGGGGAGCTGTTTTTT.

The chain joins TRBV18 to TRBJ1-4, with D perhaps matching TRBD1 (6 bases). V lost 6 bases and J lost 6, with 17 bases in between. CDR3 length: 15 residues. In germline, CDR1 is KGHSH, CDR2 LQKENI. The CDR3 DNA is TGTGCCAGCTCGGACATGGGGTACAGGGATGAAAAACTGTTTTTT. Amino acid sequence: CASSDMGYRDEKLFF.

The chain carries TRBV19 and TRBJ1-5; D gene unclear. CDR1 and CDR2 (germline): LNHDA, SQIVND (reference sequence). V lost 7 bases to trimming and J lost 9 bases, with 16 bases between them. This CDR3 has 13 amino acids. The CDR3 sequence: CASTGPFLLPQHF. The DNA of the CDR3 is TGTGCCAGTACGGGTCCGTTCCTTTTGCCCCAGCATTTT.

This sequence joins TRBV10-3 and TRBJ2-2; 8 bases match TRBD1. Germline V gene sequence: CDR1 ENHRY, CDR2 SYGVKD. The CDR3 is made up of 14 amino acids. V was clipped by 6 bases and J by 7 bases; unmatched bases: 7. The DNA of the CDR3 is TGTGCCATCAGAGAGCAGGACAGGGTCGGGGAGCTGTTTTTT. Encoded protein: CAIREQDRVGELFF.

V is TRBV9 and J is TRBJ2-5; D is possibly TRBD1 (5 bases). The V gene's germline CDR1 is SGDLS and CDR2 YYNGEE. V was cut by 4 bases and J by 4 bases, with 14 bases left in between. The CDR3 is made up of 14 amino acids. CDR3 nucleotide sequence: TGTGCCAGCAGCCCCCAGGGTTTGGGAGAGACCCAGTACTTC. This translates into CASSPQGLGETQYF.

The V call is TRBV7-9, the J call TRBJ1-6; D possibly corresponds to TRBD1 (6 bases). Per germline, CDR1 SEHNR and CDR2 FQNEAQ (reference sequence). V lost 2 bases to trimming and J lost 9 bases, with 11 bases between them. The CDR3 is 14 residues long. CDR3 bases: TGTGCCAGCAGCTTACAACTAGGGGGTTCACCCCTCCACTTT. This sequence encodes CASSLQLGGSPLHF.

The chain carries TRBV5-1 and TRBJ1-1, with 7 bases lining up with TRBD1. The CDR3 spans 15 residues. V was clipped by 0 bases and J by 1 base; unmatched bases: 3. CDR1 SGHRS and CDR2 YFSETQ come from the germline V gene. The CDR3 protein is CASSLGWTGNTEAFF. The CDR3 nucleotides read TGCGCCAGCAGCTTGGGATGGACAGGGAACACTGAAGCTTTCTTT.

The chain links TRBV7-6 to TRBJ2-3, with D possibly being TRBD1 (5 bases). The CDR3 runs to 15 residues. With 6 bases removed from V and 1 base from J, the gap between germline ends came to 14 bases. From germline, CDR1 is SGHVS and CDR2 FNYEAQ. CDR3 nucleotides: TGTGCCAGCAGGTCTCAGGGTGTAGGCACAGATACGCAGTATTTT. This codes for CASRSQGVGTDTQYF.

The rearrangement uses TRBV9 and TRBJ2-3; no reliable D call. V dropped 0 bases and J dropped 0 bases, with 11 bases sitting between them. This CDR3 spans 16 amino acids. The germline V gene encodes CDR1 SGDLS and CDR2 YYNGEE. The CDR3 sequence is CASSVVPGTSTDTQYF. The CDR3 DNA sequence: TGTGCCAGCAGCGTAGTCCCAGGCACTAGCACAGATACGCAGTATTTT.

The rearrangement links TRBV9 to TRBJ2-3; 8 bases match TRBD2. Germline-derived CDR1 and CDR2 are SGDLS and YYNGEE. The ends lost 0 bases at V and 2 bases at J; junction bases unmatched: 8. This CDR3 comprises 17 residues. This CDR3 is CASSVGARGAYTDTQYF. CDR3 bases: TGTGCCAGCAGCGTAGGGGCGCGGGGGGCCTACACAGATACGCAGTATTTT.

For this clone: In the same sample, other DNA sequences code for this CDR3. This rearrangement joins TRBV6-5 to TRBJ2-7; 10 bases fit TRBD1. The CDR3 loop spans 13 amino acids. Germline CDR1 is MNHEY and CDR2 is SVGAGI. Trimming removed 5 bases from V and 5 bases from J; junction bases left unmatched: 3. In DNA, the CDR3 is TGTGCCAGCAGTCGGGACAGGGGTGACGAGCAGTACTTC. It codes for CASSRDRGDEQYF.

This chain links TRBV28 with TRBJ1-1, with D hard to call. Germline assignment: CDR1 MDHEN and CDR2 SYDVKM. Between the trimmed V and J ends, which lost 0 bases and 11 bases, there was a span of 10 bases. This CDR3 is 12 amino acids long. The CDR3 protein is CASSLWEGTAFF. DNA of the CDR3: TGTGCCAGCAGTTTATGGGAGGGTACGGCTTTCTTT.

This clone was observed a few times. The chain recombines TRBV10-3 with TRBJ2-7; 12 nucleotides align to TRBD1. The V gene end was trimmed by 7 bases and the J gene end by 4 bases; junction bases not matched to a gene: 8. Germline-derived CDR1 and CDR2 are ENHRY and SYGVKD. The CDR3 totals 15 residues. CDR3 nucleotides: TGTGCCATCAACCCGGGACAGGGGGCCAGATACGAGCAGTACTTC. Protein product: CAINPGQGARYEQYF.